These 13 T cell receptor beta chains came from one sample sequenced in a study of blood T cell repertoires in COVID-19 (dated by TCRdb to between 2020 and 2021). Library prep was done by the immunoSEQ multiplex PCR assay. Drawn from immuneACCESS, this table holds only the in-frame rearrangements with V and J called that TCRdb kept. Clones are partly lost; checked studies trace under half to an unresolved V gene and leave the rest unexplained. This sample lists around 160,000 clones; about 89% were detected once. The ten largest account for approximately 6.5% of the sample. The sequencing input was peripheral blood. These TCRs come from a man of 80 years or more with acute or convalescent COVID-19.

In nucleotides, the CDR3 is TGTGCCAGCGAAGAGAGGAGCTCCTATAATTCACCCCTCCACTTT. The encoded protein is CASEERSSYNSPLHF. V is TRBV28 and J is TRBJ1-6; D remains unclear. The CDR3 is made up of 15 amino acids. The germline V and J ends were trimmed by 8 bases and 0 bases, with 11 bases remaining between them. The germline gives CDR1 MDHEN, CDR2 SYDVKM. Filled out from reference TRBV28 and TRBJ1-6, the complete variable domain reads DVKVTQSSRYLVKRTGEKVFLECVQDMDHENMFWYRQDPGLGLRLIYFSYDVKMKEKGDIPEGYSVSREKKERFSLILESASTNQTSMYLCASEERSSYNSPLHFGNGTRLTVT.

This clone has just one count. The chain recombines TRBV2 with TRBJ1-2; TRBD1 matches 7 bases. Germline lookup yields CDR1 SNHLY and CDR2 FYNNEI. The trim removed 5 bases at V and 8 bases at J, leaving 11 bases unmatched. The CDR3 has 14 amino acids. The DNA of the CDR3 is TGTGCCAGCAGTTCTAGGACAGGACCCAGGGGCTACACCTTC. Protein product: CASSSRTGPRGYTF.

V is TRBV28 and J is TRBJ1-2; D perhaps matches TRBD1 (5 bases). CDR1 MDHEN and CDR2 SYDVKM come from the germline V gene. Trimming took off 2 bases at V and 2 bases at J, with 9 bases between the two ends. The CDR3 consists of 14 residues. Here the CDR3 reads CASSLGAGNYGYTF. The DNA for the CDR3 is TGTGCCAGCAGTTTAGGGGCAGGCAACTATGGCTACACCTTC.

CDR3 residues: CASRPTQGPTYNSPLHF. CDR3 nucleotides: TGTGCCAGCAGACCTACACAGGGGCCTACGTATAATTCACCCCTCCACTTT. This sequence joins TRBV2 and TRBJ1-6; the match to TRBD1 covers 7 bases. The CDR3 covers 17 residues. The V segment lost 6 bases and the J segment 4 bases; nucleotides outside the gene matches: 12. Looked up from germline, CDR1 is SNHLY and CDR2 is FYNNEI. The complete variable domain, with remaining parts taken from reference TRBV2 and TRBJ1-6, reads EPEVTQTPSHQVTQMGQEVILRCVPISNHLYFYWYRQILGQKVEFLVSFYNNEISEKSEIFDDQFSVERPDGSNFTLKIRSTKLEDSAMYFCASRPTQGPTYNSPLHFGNGTRLTVT.

This rearrangement joins TRBV5-1 to TRBJ2-2; TRBD1 might be the D (6 bases). Germline V gene lookup returns CDR1 SGHRS and CDR2 YFSETQ. Trimming left V 3 bases short and J 6 bases short, with 18 bases between. CDR3 length: 16 amino acids. Here the CDR3 DNA reads TGCGCCAGCAGCTCAGGTCCACAGGGAACGGCCGGGGAGCTGTTTTTT. Protein: CASSSGPQGTAGELFF.

In regard to this clone: Different DNA sequences within this sample yield the same CDR3. J is TRBJ2-5 and V is TRBV5-1; 7 positions agree with TRBD2. This CDR3 has 14 residues. V shed 5 bases, J shed 2 bases, and the junction held 6 bases outside the gene matches. Germline V gene sequence: CDR1 SGHRS, CDR2 YFSETQ. The CDR3 coding sequence is TGCGCCAGCAGTCCAACTAGCGTACAAGAGACCCAGTACTTC. As protein: CASSPTSVQETQYF.

The chain has TRBV7-2 and TRBJ1-2; 8 positions agree with TRBD1. The V segment lost 5 bases and the J segment 2 bases; nucleotides outside the gene matches: 4. There are 14 residues in the CDR3. CDR1 is SGHTA and CDR2 is FQGNSA in the germline V gene. The CDR3 is CASSPDRANYGYTF. In DNA form, the CDR3 reads TGTGCCAGCAGCCCGGACAGGGCGAACTATGGCTACACCTTC.

In its sample, this clone was seen once. The V gene is TRBV20-1, the J gene TRBJ1-1, with a weak D call TRBD1 (5 bases). V was pared by 7 bases and J by 3 bases, with 9 bases between. The CDR3 is 11 amino acids. Germline V gene lookup returns CDR1 DFQATT and CDR2 SNEGSKA (reference sequence). The CDR3 loop reads CSVGADTEAFF. The CDR3 DNA is TGCAGTGTTGGGGCGGACACTGAAGCTTTCTTT.

This chain connects TRBV20-1 to TRBJ1-2; D is uncertain. There are 12 residues in the CDR3. The V end was cut by 3 bases, the J end by 5 bases, with 10 bases between. Germline loops: CDR1 DFQATT, CDR2 SNEGSKA (reference sequence). CDR3 protein: CSASLEGYGYTF. CDR3 sequence (DNA): TGCAGTGCTAGTCTAGAGGGATATGGCTACACCTTC.

This sequence joins TRBV5-1 and TRBJ2-1, with 8 bases identical to TRBD2. The germline gives CDR1 SGHRS, CDR2 YFSETQ. The trim removed 0 bases at V and 8 bases at J, leaving 10 bases unmatched. The CDR3 covers 16 residues. As DNA, the CDR3 is TGCGCCAGCAGCTTGGAGGTGCGGGAGGTTAATTATGAGCAGTTCTTC. Its translation: CASSLEVREVNYEQFF.

The chain is built from TRBV10-3 and TRBJ1-1; D gene ambiguous. Deletions cut 0 bases from V and 5 bases from J, with 7 bases between. Germline V gives CDR1 ENHRY, CDR2 SYGVKD. This CDR3 is 13 amino acids long. Here the CDR3 reads CAISESRETEAFF. CDR3 sequence (DNA): TGTGCCATCAGTGAGTCGAGAGAGACTGAAGCTTTCTTT.

The V and J genes are TRBV29-1 and TRBJ1-2; D might be TRBD1 (6 bases). Germline V gene sequence: CDR1 SQVTM, CDR2 ANQGSEA. This CDR3 has 14 amino acids. Trimming left V 5 bases short and J 0 bases short, with 13 bases between. The CDR3 sequence: CSVSTGSANYGYTF. The CDR3 DNA follows: TGCAGCGTTTCGACAGGCTCTGCTAACTATGGCTACACCTTC.

This rearrangement joins TRBV3-1 (or the pseudogene TRBV3-2) to TRBJ2-2; a weak D match, TRBD2 (6 bases). The length of the CDR3 is 18 residues. Trimming left V 5 bases short and J 4 bases short, with 23 bases between. The germline CDR1 and CDR2 sequences are LGHDT and YNNKEL (reference sequence). Here the CDR3 reads CASSARLVGLSGTGELFF. The CDR3 region has the DNA TGTGCCAGCAGCGCCCGACTAGTCGGTTTGTCAGGCACCGGGGAGCTGTTTTTT.